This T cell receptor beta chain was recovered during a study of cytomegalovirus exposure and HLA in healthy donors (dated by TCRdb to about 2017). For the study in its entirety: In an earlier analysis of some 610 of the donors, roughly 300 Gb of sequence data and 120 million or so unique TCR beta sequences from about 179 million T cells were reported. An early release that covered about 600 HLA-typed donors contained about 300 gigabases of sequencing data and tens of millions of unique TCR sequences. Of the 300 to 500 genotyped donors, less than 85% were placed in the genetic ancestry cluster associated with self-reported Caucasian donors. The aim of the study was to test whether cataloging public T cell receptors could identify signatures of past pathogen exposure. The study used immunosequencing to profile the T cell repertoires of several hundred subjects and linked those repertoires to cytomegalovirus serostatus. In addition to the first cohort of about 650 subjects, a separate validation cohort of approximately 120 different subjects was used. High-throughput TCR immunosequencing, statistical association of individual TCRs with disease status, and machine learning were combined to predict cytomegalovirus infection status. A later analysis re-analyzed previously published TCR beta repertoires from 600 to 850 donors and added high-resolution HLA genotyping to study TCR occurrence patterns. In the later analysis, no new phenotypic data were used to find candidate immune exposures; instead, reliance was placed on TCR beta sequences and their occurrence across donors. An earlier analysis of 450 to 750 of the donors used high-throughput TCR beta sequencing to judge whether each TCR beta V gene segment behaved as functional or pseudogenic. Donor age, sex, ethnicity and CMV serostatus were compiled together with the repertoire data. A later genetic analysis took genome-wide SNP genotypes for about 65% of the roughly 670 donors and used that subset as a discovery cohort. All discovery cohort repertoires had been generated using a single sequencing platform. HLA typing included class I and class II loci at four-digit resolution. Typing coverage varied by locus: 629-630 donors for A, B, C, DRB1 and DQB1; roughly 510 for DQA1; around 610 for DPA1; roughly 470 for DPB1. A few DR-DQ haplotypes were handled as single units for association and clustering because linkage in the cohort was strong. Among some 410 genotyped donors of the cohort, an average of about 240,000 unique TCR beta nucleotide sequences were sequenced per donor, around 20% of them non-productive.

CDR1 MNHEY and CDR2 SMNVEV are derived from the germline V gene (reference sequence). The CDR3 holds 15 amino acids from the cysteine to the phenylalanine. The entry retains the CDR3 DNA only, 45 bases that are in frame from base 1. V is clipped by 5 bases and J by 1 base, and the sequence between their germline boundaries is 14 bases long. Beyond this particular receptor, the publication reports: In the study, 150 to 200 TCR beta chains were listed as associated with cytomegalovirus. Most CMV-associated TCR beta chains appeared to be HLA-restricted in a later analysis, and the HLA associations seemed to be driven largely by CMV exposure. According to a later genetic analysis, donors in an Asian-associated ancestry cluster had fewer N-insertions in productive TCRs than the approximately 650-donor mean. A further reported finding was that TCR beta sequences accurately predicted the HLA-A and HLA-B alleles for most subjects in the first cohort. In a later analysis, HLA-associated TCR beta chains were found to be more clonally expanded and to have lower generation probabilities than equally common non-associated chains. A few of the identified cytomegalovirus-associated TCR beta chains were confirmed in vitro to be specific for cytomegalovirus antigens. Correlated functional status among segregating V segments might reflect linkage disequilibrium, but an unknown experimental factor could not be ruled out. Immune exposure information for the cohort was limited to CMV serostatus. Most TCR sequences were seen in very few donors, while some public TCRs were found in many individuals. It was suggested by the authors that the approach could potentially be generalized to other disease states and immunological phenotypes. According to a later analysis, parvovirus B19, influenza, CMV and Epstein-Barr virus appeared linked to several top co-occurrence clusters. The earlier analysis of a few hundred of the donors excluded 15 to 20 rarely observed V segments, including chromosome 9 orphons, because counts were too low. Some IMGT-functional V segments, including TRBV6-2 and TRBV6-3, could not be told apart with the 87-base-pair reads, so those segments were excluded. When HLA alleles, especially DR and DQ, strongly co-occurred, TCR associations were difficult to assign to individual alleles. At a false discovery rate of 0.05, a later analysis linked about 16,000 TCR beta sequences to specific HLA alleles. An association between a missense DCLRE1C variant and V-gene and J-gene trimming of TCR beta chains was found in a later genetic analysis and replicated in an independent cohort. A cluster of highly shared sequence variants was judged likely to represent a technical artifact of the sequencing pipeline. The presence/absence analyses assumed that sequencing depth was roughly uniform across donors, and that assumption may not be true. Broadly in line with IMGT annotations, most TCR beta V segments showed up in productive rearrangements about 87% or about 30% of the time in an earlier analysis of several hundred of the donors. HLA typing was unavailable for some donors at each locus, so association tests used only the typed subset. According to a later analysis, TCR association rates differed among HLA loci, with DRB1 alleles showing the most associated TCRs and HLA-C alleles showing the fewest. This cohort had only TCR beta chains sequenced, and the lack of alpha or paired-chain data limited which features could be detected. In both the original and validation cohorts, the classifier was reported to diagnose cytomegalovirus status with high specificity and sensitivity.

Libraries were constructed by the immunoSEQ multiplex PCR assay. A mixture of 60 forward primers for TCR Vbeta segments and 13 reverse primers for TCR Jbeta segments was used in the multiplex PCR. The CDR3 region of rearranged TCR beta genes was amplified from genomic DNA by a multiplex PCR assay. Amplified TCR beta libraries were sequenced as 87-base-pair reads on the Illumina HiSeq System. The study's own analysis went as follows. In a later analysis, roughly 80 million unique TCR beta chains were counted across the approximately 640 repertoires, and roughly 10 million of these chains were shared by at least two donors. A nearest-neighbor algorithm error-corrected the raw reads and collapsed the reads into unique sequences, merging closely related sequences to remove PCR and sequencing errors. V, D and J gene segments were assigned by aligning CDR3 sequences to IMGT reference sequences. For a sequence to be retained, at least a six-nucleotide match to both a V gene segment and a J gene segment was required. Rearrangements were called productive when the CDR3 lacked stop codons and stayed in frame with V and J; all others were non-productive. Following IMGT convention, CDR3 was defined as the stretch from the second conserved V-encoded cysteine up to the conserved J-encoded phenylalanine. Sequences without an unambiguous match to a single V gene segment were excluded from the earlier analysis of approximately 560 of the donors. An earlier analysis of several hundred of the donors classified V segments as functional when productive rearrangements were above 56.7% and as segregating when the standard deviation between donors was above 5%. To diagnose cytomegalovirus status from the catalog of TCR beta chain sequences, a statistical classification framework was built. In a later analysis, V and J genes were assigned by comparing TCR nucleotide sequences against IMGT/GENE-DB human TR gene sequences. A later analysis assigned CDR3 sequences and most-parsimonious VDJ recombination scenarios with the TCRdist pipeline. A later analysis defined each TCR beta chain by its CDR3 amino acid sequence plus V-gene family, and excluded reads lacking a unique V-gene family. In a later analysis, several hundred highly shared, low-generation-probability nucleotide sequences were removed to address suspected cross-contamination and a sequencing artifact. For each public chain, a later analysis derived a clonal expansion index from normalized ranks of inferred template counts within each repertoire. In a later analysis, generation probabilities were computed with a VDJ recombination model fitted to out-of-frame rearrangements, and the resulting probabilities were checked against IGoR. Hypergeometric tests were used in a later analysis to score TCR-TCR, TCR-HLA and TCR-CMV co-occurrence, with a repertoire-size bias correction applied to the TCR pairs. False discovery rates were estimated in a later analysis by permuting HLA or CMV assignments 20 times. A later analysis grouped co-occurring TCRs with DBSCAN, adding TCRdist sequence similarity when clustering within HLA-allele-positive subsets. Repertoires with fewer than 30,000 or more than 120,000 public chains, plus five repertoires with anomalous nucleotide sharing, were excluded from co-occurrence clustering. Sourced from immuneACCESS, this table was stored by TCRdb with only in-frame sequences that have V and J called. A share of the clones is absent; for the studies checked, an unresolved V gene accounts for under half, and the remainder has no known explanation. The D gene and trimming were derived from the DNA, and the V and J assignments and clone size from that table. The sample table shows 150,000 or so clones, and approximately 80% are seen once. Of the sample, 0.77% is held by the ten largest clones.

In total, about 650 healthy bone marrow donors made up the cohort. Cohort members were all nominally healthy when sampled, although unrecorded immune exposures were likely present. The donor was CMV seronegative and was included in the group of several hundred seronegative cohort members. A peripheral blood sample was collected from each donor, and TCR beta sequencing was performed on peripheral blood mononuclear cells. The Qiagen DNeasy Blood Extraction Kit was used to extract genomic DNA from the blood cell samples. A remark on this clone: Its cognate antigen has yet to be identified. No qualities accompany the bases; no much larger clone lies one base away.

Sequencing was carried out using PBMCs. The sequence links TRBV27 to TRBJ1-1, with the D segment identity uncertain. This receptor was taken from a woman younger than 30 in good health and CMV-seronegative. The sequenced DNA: TGTGCCAGCAGTACCCGCAGGAACTCGAACACTGAAGCTTTCTTT. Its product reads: CASSTRRNSNTEAFF.